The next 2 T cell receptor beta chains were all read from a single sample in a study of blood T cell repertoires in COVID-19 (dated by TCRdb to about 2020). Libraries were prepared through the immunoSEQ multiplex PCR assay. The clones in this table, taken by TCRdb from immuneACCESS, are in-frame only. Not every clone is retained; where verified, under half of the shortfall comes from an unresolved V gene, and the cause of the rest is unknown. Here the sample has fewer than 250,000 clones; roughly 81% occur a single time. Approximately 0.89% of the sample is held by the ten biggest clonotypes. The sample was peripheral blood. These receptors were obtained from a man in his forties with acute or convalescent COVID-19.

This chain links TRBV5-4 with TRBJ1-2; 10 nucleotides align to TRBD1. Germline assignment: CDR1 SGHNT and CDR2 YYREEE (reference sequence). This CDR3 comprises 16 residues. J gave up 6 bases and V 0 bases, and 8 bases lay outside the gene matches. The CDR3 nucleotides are TGTGCCAGCAGCTTGGTAGGGTCGGGACAGGGGAATGGCTACACCTTC. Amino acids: CASSLVGSGQGNGYTF.

CDR3 DNA: TGTGCCAGCAGGCCTACCGGGAAGGGGGACTATGGCTACACCTTC. This codes for CASRPTGKGDYGYTF. This chain joins TRBV3-1 (or the pseudogene TRBV3-2) and TRBJ1-2; D perhaps matches TRBD1 (6 bases). Germline CDR1 LGHDT, CDR2 YNNKEL (reference sequence). This CDR3 contains 15 residues. Between the trimmed V and J ends, which lost 6 bases and 3 bases, there was a span of 17 bases.